Presented here are 23 T cell receptor beta chains from one specimen sequenced in a study of T-cell reconstitution after alpha-beta-depleted transplantation in children. Using unique molecular identifiers, the investigators prepared the TCRbeta library. TCRdb called the PCR reads again in MiXCR, with one record for every CDR3 protein. The sample consists of 25,000 to 35,000 distinct CDR3 sequences, over 6.5% of them appearing once. For these TCRs, the target antigens are not known. Study-level results: Alpha-beta T cells present about two months after transplant were reported to originate from several hundred expanded graft clones.

Sequenced material: peripheral blood, taken 60 days after TCRalphabeta/CD19-depleted stem cell transplant. These receptor sequences come from a child younger than two who had a stem cell transplant for acute myeloid leukemia, so the T cells may come from the graft donor.

This clonotype was counted ten times or more. V is TRBV11-2 and J is TRBJ2-2; 10 bases agree with TRBD2. V was pared by 5 bases and J by 6 bases, with 18 bases of the junction left unmatched. This CDR3 is built from 19 residues. Germline assignment: CDR1 SGHAT and CDR2 FQNNGV. CDR3 in DNA: TGTGCCAGCAGCCCCCCGGGGCTAGCGGGAGAGGGTATCGCCGGGGAGCTGTTTTTT. Its protein product is CASSPPGLAGEGIAGELFF.

This clonotype was recorded at least ten times. The CDR3 protein is CASSGRSENIQYF. The CDR3, as DNA: TGCGCCAGCAGCGGACGATCCGAAAACATTCAGTACTTC. The chain employs TRBV5-1 and TRBJ2-4; D unclear. Germline V gene sequence: CDR1 SGHRS, CDR2 YFSETQ. The CDR3 totals 13 residues. Trimming took 4 bases from V and 5 from J, leaving 10 bases between them.

Many counts were recorded for this clonotype. V and J are TRBV9 and TRBJ2-2; D is possibly TRBD1 or TRBD2 (5 bases each). The CDR3 has 13 amino acids. The V gene lost 0 bases and the J gene lost 6 bases, with 6 bases spanning the gap. Germline CDR1 and CDR2: SGDLS and YYNGEE. CDR3 sequence reads: CASSVVGAGELFF. In nucleotides, the CDR3 is TGTGCCAGCAGCGTAGTGGGGGCCGGGGAGCTGTTTTTT. Variable domain in full (rest from reference TRBV9 and TRBJ2-2): DSGVTQTPKHLITATGQRVTLRCSPRSGDLSVYWYQQSLDQGLQFLIQYYNGEERAKGNILERFSAQQFPDLHSELNLSSLELGDSALYFCASSVVGAGELFFGEGSRLTVL.

In this sample, this clonotype turned up many times. This chain uses TRBV12-3 or TRBV12-4 with TRBJ2-7; the D call may be TRBD1 or TRBD2 (5 bases each). The V end lost 7 bases, the J end lost 9 bases, and 25 bases lay between the germline ends. The CDR3 is 15 residues long. The CDR3 region has the DNA TGTGCCAGCAAAACCGCCGGGACCCTTCATACCGTGCAGTACTTC. Translating gives CASKTAGTLHTVQYF.

This clonotype was detected ten times or more. CDR3 coding DNA: TGTGCCAGCAGTCTAGCGGGCACCTACAATGAGCAGTTCTTC. It encodes CASSLAGTYNEQFF. The chain is built from TRBV27 and TRBJ2-1, with 8 bases matching TRBD2. V was clipped by 5 bases and J by 2 bases; unmatched bases: 2. Germline V CDR1 and CDR2: MNHEY, SMNVEV (reference sequence). This CDR3 has 14 amino acids.

This clonotype has ten or more counts. The chain uses TRBV7-8 and TRBJ2-1; 10 nucleotides align to TRBD2. Germline V lookup: CDR1 SGHVS, CDR2 FQNEAQ. The CDR3 spans 18 residues. The V gene end was trimmed by 4 bases and the J gene end by 5 bases; junction bases not matched to a gene: 14. The CDR3 DNA reads as TGTGCCAGCAGCTCAAGAACCTTAGCGGGAGGTTTGAACAATGAGCAGTTCTTC. Translation: CASSSRTLAGGLNNEQFF. Using reference TRBV7-8 and TRBJ2-1 for the parts outside the CDR3, the full variable domain is GAGVSQSPRYKVAKRGQDVALRCDPISGHVSLFWYQQALGQGPEFLTYFQNEAQLDKSGLPSDRFFAERPEGSVSTLKIQRTQQEDSAVYLCASSSRTLAGGLNNEQFFGPGTRLTVL.

This clonotype was observed many times. The chain carries TRBV12-3 or TRBV12-4 and TRBJ1-1; D unclear. Trimming stripped 4 bases from V and 5 bases from J, with 8 bases between. The CDR3 extends over 12 amino acids. The CDR3 DNA reads TGTGCCAGCAGTTCGGTGGGGACTGAAGCTTTCTTT. Its translation: CASSSVGTEAFF.

This clonotype qualifies as medium-sized. A junction boundary mismatches the germline segment, possibly from a read error. The chain carries TRBV7-7 and TRBJ2-7; D possibly matches TRBD1 or TRBD2 (5 bases each). Germline V gene data show CDR1 as SSHAT and CDR2 as FNYEAQ (reference sequence). The CDR3 contains 14 residues. CDR3 in amino acids: CASSPSGGRGEQYF. As DNA, the CDR3 is TGTGCTAGCAGCCCTTCTGGGGGACGGGGCGAGCAGTACTTC. Drawing the rest from reference TRBV7-7 and TRBJ2-7, the complete variable domain is GAGVSQSPRYKVTKRGQDVTLRCDPISSHATLYWYQQALGQGPEFLTYFNYEAQPDKSGLPSDRFSAERPEGSISTLTIQRTEQRDSAMYRCASSPSGGRGEQYFGPGTRLTVT.

This clonotype showed up many times. The chain has TRBV4-3 and TRBJ2-7; possibly TRBD2 for D (5 bases). Trimming took 3 bases from V and 0 from J, leaving 18 bases between them. This CDR3 contains 17 residues. The germline gives CDR1 LGHNA, CDR2 YSLEER. This CDR3 is CASSQGFGSGGSYEQYF. DNA for the CDR3: TGCGCCAGCAGCCAGGGGTTTGGGAGCGGAGGCTCCTACGAGCAGTACTTC.

The chain uses TRBV5-4 and TRBJ1-2; D perhaps matches TRBD1 (6 bases). The CDR3 loop spans 14 amino acids. CDR1 is SGHNT and CDR2 is YYREEE in the germline V gene (reference sequence). V lost 2 bases and J lost 5, with 13 bases in between. The CDR3 loop is CASSLQGRGYGYTF. CDR3 bases: TGTGCCAGCAGCTTACAGGGAAGAGGGTATGGCTACACCTTC.

This clonotype was counted ten times or more. This chain uses TRBV10-3 with TRBJ1-2, with 8 bases matching TRBD1. CDR1 and CDR2 (germline): ENHRY, SYGVKD. Germline trimming cut 10 bases from V and 6 bases from J; bases unmatched to any gene: 4. This CDR3 contains 11 residues. CDR3 in amino acids: CATTGGHGYTF. The CDR3 DNA reads TGTGCCACAACAGGGGGGCATGGCTACACCTTC.

The sample holds many counts of this clonotype. This chain links TRBV15 with TRBJ1-1, with 9 bases identical to TRBD1. Germline lookup yields CDR1 LNHNV and CDR2 YYDKDF (reference sequence). V shed 1 base, J shed 0 bases, and the junction held 6 bases outside the gene matches. CDR3 length: 17 residues. This CDR3 is CATSRVGQGTMNTEAFF. Here the CDR3 DNA reads TGTGCCACCAGCAGAGTTGGACAGGGGACTATGAACACTGAAGCTTTCTTT.

This clonotype was found many times. This sequence joins TRBV4-3 and TRBJ2-7; tentative D call: TRBD2 (6 bases). In germline, CDR1 is LGHNA, CDR2 YSLEER. Trimming left V 0 bases short and J 4 bases short, with 16 bases between. CDR3 length: 16 amino acids. CDR3 loop: CASSQDHRLEPYEQYF. CDR3 coding DNA: TGCGCCAGCAGCCAAGACCACAGACTAGAGCCTTACGAGCAGTACTTC.

Many counts were recorded for this clonotype. The CDR3 DNA reads TGCAGTGCTAGAGATGGACCTTACGAGCAGTACTTC. This sequence encodes CSARDGPYEQYF. The rearrangement uses TRBV20-1 and TRBJ2-7; D remains unclear. The CDR3 spans 12 residues. Germline lookup yields CDR1 DFQATT and CDR2 SNEGSKA (reference sequence). The V end lost 0 bases, the J end lost 4 bases, and 7 bases lay between the germline ends.

This clonotype was seen many times. The chain joins TRBV27 to TRBJ2-5; D remains unclear. V was trimmed by 0 bases and J by 1 base, leaving 6 bases between them. Germline assignment: CDR1 MNHEY and CDR2 SMNVEV (reference sequence). This CDR3 contains 14 residues. CDR3 nucleotide sequence: TGTGCCAGCAGTTTATCGGGCTTCCAAGAGACCCAGTACTTC. Amino acid sequence: CASSLSGFQETQYF.

This clonotype occurred many times. V and J are TRBV9 and TRBJ2-7, with unresolved D. This CDR3 has 13 amino acids. With 3 bases removed from V and 4 bases from J, the gap between germline ends came to 11 bases. Germline CDR1 reads SGDLS; CDR2 reads YYNGEE. The CDR3 sequence: CASSGSSRYEQYF. For the CDR3, the DNA is TGTGCCAGCAGCGGGAGTTCTCGGTACGAGCAGTACTTC. Full variable domain (outside the CDR3, taken from reference TRBV9 and TRBJ2-7): DSGVTQTPKHLITATGQRVTLRCSPRSGDLSVYWYQQSLDQGLQFLIQYYNGEERAKGNILERFSAQQFPDLHSELNLSSLELGDSALYFCASSGSSRYEQYFGPGTRLTVT.

This clonotype was seen repeatedly, ten times or more. The genes are TRBV7-6 and TRBJ2-3; 12 bases line up with TRBD2. The germline gives CDR1 SGHVS, CDR2 FNYEAQ. V dropped 6 bases and J dropped 5; count of bases not matched to a gene: 9. The CDR3 has 16 amino acids. The CDR3 region has the DNA TGTGCCAGCAGTTCGGGACTAGCGGGCCGGGGAGATACGCAGTATTTT. Translating gives CASSSGLAGRGDTQYF.

There are many counts of this clonotype. This chain uses TRBV5-5 with TRBJ2-3; D is unclear. The V gene lost 0 bases and the J gene lost 7 bases, with 6 bases spanning the gap. Per germline, CDR1 SGHKS and CDR2 YYEKEE (reference sequence). The CDR3 runs to 12 residues. CDR3 bases: TGTGCCAGCAGCTTGGACGGTAATACGCAGTATTTT. Amino acid sequence: CASSLDGNTQYF.

This chain uses TRBV19 with TRBJ2-3; 9 nucleotides match TRBD1. Trimming took 3 bases from V and 6 from J; bases not matched to a gene: 10. CDR1 is LNHDA and CDR2 is SQIVND in the germline V gene (reference sequence). CDR3 length: 16 residues. The CDR3: CASSIWTGAASDTQYF. CDR3 sequence (DNA): TGTGCCAGTAGTATCTGGACAGGGGCCGCCTCGGATACGCAGTATTTT.

There are many counts of this clonotype. The rearrangement links TRBV4-1 to TRBJ2-7; D may be TRBD2 (6 bases). With 2 bases removed from V and 1 base from J, the gap between germline ends came to 15 bases. From germline, CDR1 is MGHRA and CDR2 YSYEKL. The CDR3 has 16 amino acids. Here the CDR3 reads CASSQSFSGRSYEQYF. The CDR3 DNA is TGCGCCAGCAGCCAATCCTTTAGCGGCCGTTCCTACGAGCAGTACTTC.

This clonotype has only a few counts. The chain recombines TRBV27 with TRBJ2-7; tentative D call: TRBD1 (5 bases). Looked up from germline, CDR1 is MNHEY and CDR2 is SMNVEV (reference sequence). Deletions cut 6 bases from V and 0 bases from J, with 15 bases between. The CDR3 has 15 residues. The CDR3 nucleotides read TGTGCCAGCAGCCCTGGGCAGGGCTACTCCTACGAGCAGTACTTC. It translates to CASSPGQGYSYEQYF.

The chain recombines TRBV18 with TRBJ2-5; TRBD2 matches 9 bases. Germline loops: CDR1 KGHSH, CDR2 LQKENI. The J segment lost 5 bases and the V segment lost 2 bases, leaving 15 bases of the junction unmatched. This CDR3 is built from 18 residues. CDR3 DNA sequence: TGTGCCAGCTCACCAGCGAAAGATAGCGGGAGAGATAAGGAGACCCAGTACTTC. The encoded protein is CASSPAKDSGRDKETQYF.

Many counts were recorded for this clonotype. This chain uses TRBV5-1 with TRBJ2-2, with a possible D match to TRBD1 (6 bases). CDR1 SGHRS and CDR2 YFSETQ come from the germline V gene. The CDR3 has 11 residues. V dropped 6 bases and J dropped 10 bases, with 10 bases sitting between them. CDR3 residues: CASMRGQELFF. CDR3 sequence (DNA): TGCGCCAGCATGAGGGGACAGGAGCTGTTTTTT.